Below, 7 T cell receptor beta chains from the same sample are listed, as sequenced in a study of neurological immune-mediated disorders (dated by TCRdb to about 2019). The library was generated by 5' RACE. TCRdb lists the instrument as Illumina HiSeq 2500. Clones were called with MiXCR by TCRdb after fastp trimmed the public reads at Q25, and only in-frame beta chains were retained. Rows are unified per CDR3 protein, each entry keeping the most common DNA and genes. For this sample there are 27,000 or so distinct CDR3 sequences; roughly 14% appear just once. 25% to 30% of the sample rests with the top ten. The sample consisted of PBMCs. These TCRs come from a man aged 65 to 79 in good health.

This clonotype is termed medium-sized (0.01 to 0.1%). This chain uses TRBV10-3 with TRBJ2-5; D possibly corresponds to TRBD1 (5 bases). Deletions cut 2 bases from V and 1 base from J, with 11 bases between. CDR1 is ENHRY, CDR2 SYGVKD, per germline. The length of the CDR3 is 15 residues. The CDR3 DNA reads TGTGCCATCAGTGAGCTAACAGGCCTCCAAGAGACCCAGTACTTC. Translation gives CAISELTGLQETQYF.

The sample holds many counts of this clonotype. V and J are TRBV29-1 and TRBJ1-1, with D unresolved. With 4 bases removed from V and 7 bases from J, the gap between germline ends came to 16 bases. The CDR3 is 13 residues long. The germline V gene encodes CDR1 SQVTM and CDR2 ANQGSEA. CDR3: CSVGWSSTGEAFF. CDR3 nucleotides: TGCAGCGTTGGTTGGTCCTCGACGGGTGAAGCTTTCTTT.

This clonotype was found many times. V gene TRBV29-1 combines with J gene TRBJ1-5; D perhaps matches TRBD1 (5 bases). V dropped 6 bases and J dropped 0 bases, with 18 bases sitting between them. Germline lookup yields CDR1 SQVTM and CDR2 ANQGSEA. This CDR3 comprises 16 residues. The CDR3 here is CSVLRGGADSNQPQHF. DNA of the CDR3: TGCAGCGTCCTCCGCGGGGGAGCCGATAGCAATCAGCCCCAGCATTTT.

The table lists this clonotype with many counts. This rearrangement joins TRBV5-1 to TRBJ1-6; 12 nucleotides agree with TRBD1. This CDR3 comprises 15 residues. J gave up 12 bases and V 2 bases, and 6 bases lay outside the gene matches. Per the germline V gene, CDR1 is SGHRS and CDR2 is YFSETQ. The CDR3 region is CASSFIRDRGQPLHF. The CDR3 nucleotides read TGCGCCAGCAGCTTCATTCGGGACAGGGGGCAACCCCTCCACTTT.

This clonotype was recorded at least ten times. This sequence joins TRBV20-1 and TRBJ1-2; possible D gene TRBD1, 6 bases. The CDR3 spans 13 residues. Trimming pared 2 bases from V and 8 bases from J, leaving 15 bases between. Germline-derived CDR1 and CDR2 are DFQATT and SNEGSKA (reference sequence). The CDR3 region has the DNA TGCAGTGCTAGACTTACAGGGTGGCTCGGCTACACCTTC. Amino acids: CSARLTGWLGYTF.

Ten or more counts support this clonotype. This chain links TRBV20-1 with TRBJ2-7; 9 positions match TRBD1. The length of the CDR3 is 15 residues. V lost 0 bases to trimming and J lost 5 bases; unmatched junction nucleotides: 8. Germline CDR1 DFQATT, CDR2 SNEGSKA (reference sequence). The CDR3 loop is CSARDNRGRFNEQYF. CDR3 nucleotides: TGCAGTGCTAGAGATAACAGGGGGCGGTTTAACGAGCAGTACTTC.

CDR3 in DNA: TGTGCCAGCAGCTTGGCCGGAGGGGCCAACGTCCTGACTTTC. Translation: CASSLAGGANVLTF. The V call is TRBV7-2, the J call TRBJ2-6; D is ambiguous. This CDR3 comprises 14 residues. CDR1 is SGHTA, CDR2 FQGNSA, per germline. V was shortened by 3 bases and J by 4 bases, with 7 bases between the two germline ends.